These 9 T cell receptor beta chains were sequenced from one sample in a study of T-cell reconstitution after alpha-beta-depleted transplantation in children. Researchers prepared the TCRbeta library using unique molecular identifiers, the study reports. TCRdb independently ran MiXCR on the PCR reads; one entry per CDR3 protein. Of more than 200,000 distinct CDR3 sequences in the sample, 20% to 30% were seen once. The specimen was PBMCs, mostly from graft donor cells, collected 360 days after TCRalphabeta/CD19-depleted stem cell transplant. The receptors were sampled from a female patient under 10 years old who had a stem cell transplant for congenital amegakaryocytic thrombocytopenia, so the T cells may come from the graft donor.

The sample holds a few counts of this clonotype. The rearrangement links TRBV9 to TRBJ2-3; the match to TRBD2 covers 7 bases. The CDR3 spans 15 residues. V lost 0 bases and J lost 3; bases outside the gene matches: 4. Germline values: CDR1 SGDLS, CDR2 YYNGEE. CDR3 coding DNA: TGTGCCAGCAGCGTAGCTGCGGGAGTTACAGATACGCAGTATTTT. Protein: CASSVAAGVTDTQYF.

The chain combines TRBV6-2 or TRBV6-3 with TRBJ2-7, with TRBD2 identical over 11 bases. J gave up 2 bases and V 6 bases, and 6 bases lay outside the gene matches. CDR3 size: 15 residues. Germline CDR1 reads MNHEY; CDR2 reads SVGEGT. CDR3 in amino acids: CASRRSGGATYEQYF. The CDR3 DNA reads as TGTGCCAGCAGACGTAGCGGGGGGGCCACCTACGAGCAGTACTTC.

The J gene is TRBJ2-7, the V gene TRBV20-1, with 7 nucleotides matching TRBD1. Germline-derived CDR1 and CDR2 are DFQATT and SNEGSKA (reference sequence). Losses at the gene ends were 2 bases for V and 2 bases for J; bases not matched to a gene: 6. CDR3 length: 14 residues. The CDR3 DNA sequence: TGCAGTGCTAGACCACAGGGGCAAACCTACGAGCAGTACTTC. This gives the protein CSARPQGQTYEQYF.

The count of this clonotype is one. This chain connects TRBV5-1 to TRBJ2-3, with 14 nucleotides matching TRBD2. The CDR3 is 18 residues long. Germline CDR1 reads SGHRS; CDR2 reads YFSETQ. J lost 2 bases, V lost 3 bases, and 8 bases had no gene match. The CDR3 sequence is CASSWTSGRPQNTDTQYF. DNA for the CDR3: TGCGCCAGCAGCTGGACTAGCGGGAGGCCCCAAAACACAGATACGCAGTATTTT.

V is TRBV15 and J is TRBJ1-5; D uncertain. Germline V gives CDR1 LNHNV, CDR2 YYDKDF (reference sequence). This CDR3 is 13 amino acids long. Deletions cut 3 bases from V and 5 bases from J, with 8 bases between. As DNA, the CDR3 is TGTGCCACCAGCAGGTCTAGGTATCAGCCCCAGCATTTT. The encoded protein is CATSRSRYQPQHF.

This clonotype has just a few counts. J is TRBJ2-2 and V is TRBV15; a weak D match, TRBD2 (5 bases). The CDR3 runs 13 residues. V was pared by 6 bases and J by 7 bases, with 12 bases between. Germline-derived CDR1 and CDR2 are LNHNV and YYDKDF (reference sequence). CDR3 protein: CATRQLTIGELFF. In DNA, the CDR3 is TGTGCCACCAGGCAGCTGACTATCGGGGAGCTGTTTTTT.

This clonotype showed up many times. The J gene is TRBJ2-7, the V gene TRBV4-1; D might be TRBD1 (5 bases). Looked up from germline, CDR1 is MGHRA and CDR2 is YSYEKL. This CDR3 region has 14 residues. Between the trimmed V and J ends, which lost 3 bases and 0 bases, there was a span of 9 bases. The CDR3 DNA follows: TGCGCCAGCAGCCAGACAGACCTCTCCTACGAGCAGTACTTC. Translating it yields CASSQTDLSYEQYF.

The V and J genes are TRBV12-3 or TRBV12-4 and TRBJ1-2, with D possibly matching TRBD1 (5 bases). The CDR3 has 16 amino acids. V lost 2 bases and J lost 4, with 17 bases in between. CDR3: CASSLKVPGRVYGYTF. CDR3 nucleotide sequence: TGTGCCAGCAGTTTAAAGGTGCCGGGACGGGTCTATGGCTACACCTTC.

This rearrangement joins TRBV11-2 to TRBJ2-1, with 11 bases identical to TRBD2. The CDR3 length is 19 residues. After removal of 5 bases from V and 2 bases from J, the junction contained 14 bases not matched to a gene. The germline gives CDR1 SGHAT, CDR2 FQNNGV. The CDR3 DNA reads TGTGCCAGCAGCAACCCCCCCCCATTAGCGGGAGGGCCCTACAATGAGCAGTTCTTC. Encoded protein: CASSNPPPLAGGPYNEQFF.